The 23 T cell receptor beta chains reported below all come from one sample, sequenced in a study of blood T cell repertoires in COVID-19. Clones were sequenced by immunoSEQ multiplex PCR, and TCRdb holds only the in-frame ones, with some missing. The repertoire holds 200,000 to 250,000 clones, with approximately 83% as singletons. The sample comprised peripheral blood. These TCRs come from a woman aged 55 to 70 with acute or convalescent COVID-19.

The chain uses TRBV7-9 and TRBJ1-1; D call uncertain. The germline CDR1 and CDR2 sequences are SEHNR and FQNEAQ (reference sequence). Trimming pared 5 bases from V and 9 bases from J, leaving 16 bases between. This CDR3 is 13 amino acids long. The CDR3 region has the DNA TGTGCCAGCAGCACTAGGGATTTGGGAAAAGCTTTCTTT. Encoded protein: CASSTRDLGKAFF.

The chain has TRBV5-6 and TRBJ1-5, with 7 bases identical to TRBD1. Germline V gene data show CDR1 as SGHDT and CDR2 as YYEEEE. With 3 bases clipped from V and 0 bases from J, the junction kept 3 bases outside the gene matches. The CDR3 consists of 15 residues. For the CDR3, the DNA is TGTGCCAGCAGCTGGGGACAGAATAGCAATCAGCCCCAGCATTTT. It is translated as CASSWGQNSNQPQHF.

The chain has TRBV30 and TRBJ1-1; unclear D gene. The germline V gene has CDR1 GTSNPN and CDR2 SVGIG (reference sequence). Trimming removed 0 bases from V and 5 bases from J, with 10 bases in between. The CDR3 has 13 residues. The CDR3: CAWSVQRRTEAFF. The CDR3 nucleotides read TGTGCCTGGAGTGTACAGCGGAGGACTGAAGCTTTCTTT.

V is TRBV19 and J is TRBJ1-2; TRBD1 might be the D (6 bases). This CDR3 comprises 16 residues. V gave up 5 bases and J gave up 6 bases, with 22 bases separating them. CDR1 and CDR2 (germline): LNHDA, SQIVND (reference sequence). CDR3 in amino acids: CASSAQQGAGSNGYTF. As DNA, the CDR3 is TGTGCCAGTAGTGCCCAACAGGGTGCCGGGTCGAATGGCTACACCTTC.

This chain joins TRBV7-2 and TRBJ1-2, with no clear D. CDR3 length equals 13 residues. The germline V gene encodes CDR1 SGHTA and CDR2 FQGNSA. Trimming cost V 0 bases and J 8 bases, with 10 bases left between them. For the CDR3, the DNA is TGTGCCAGCAGCTTAGCAGTGAGTGCCGGCTACACCTTC. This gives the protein CASSLAVSAGYTF.

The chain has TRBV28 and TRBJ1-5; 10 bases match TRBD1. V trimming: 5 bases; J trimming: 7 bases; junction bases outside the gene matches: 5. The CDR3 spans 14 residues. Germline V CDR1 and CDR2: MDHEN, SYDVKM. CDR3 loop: CASSRQGAGQPQHF. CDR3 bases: TGTGCCAGCAGTCGACAGGGGGCCGGGCAGCCCCAGCATTTT. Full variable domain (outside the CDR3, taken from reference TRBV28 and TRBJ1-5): DVKVTQSSRYLVKRTGEKVFLECVQDMDHENMFWYRQDPGLGLRLIYFSYDVKMKEKGDIPEGYSVSREKKERFSLILESASTNQTSMYLCASSRQGAGQPQHFGDGTRLSIL.

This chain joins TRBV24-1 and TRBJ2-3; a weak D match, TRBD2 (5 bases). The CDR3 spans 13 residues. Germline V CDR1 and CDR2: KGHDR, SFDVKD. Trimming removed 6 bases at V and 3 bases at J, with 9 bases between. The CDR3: CATSSAGTDTQYF. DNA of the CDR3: TGTGCCACCAGTAGTGCGGGTACAGATACGCAGTATTTT.

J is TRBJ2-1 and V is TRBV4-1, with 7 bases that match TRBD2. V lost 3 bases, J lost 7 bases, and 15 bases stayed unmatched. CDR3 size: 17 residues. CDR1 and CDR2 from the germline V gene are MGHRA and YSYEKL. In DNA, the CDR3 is TGCGCCAGCAGCCAGACAAGCGGGGACTACCGAGGTAATGAGCAGTTCTTC. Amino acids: CASSQTSGDYRGNEQFF.

In DNA, the CDR3 is TGCGCCAGCAGCTTGAGGTCAGGGGGGCAAAACTATGGCTACACCTTC. This gives the protein CASSLRSGGQNYGYTF. J is TRBJ1-2 and V is TRBV5-1; 7 bases are a match to TRBD1. V was clipped by 1 base and J by 2 bases; unmatched bases: 8. CDR3 length: 16 amino acids. Germline V gene sequence: CDR1 SGHRS, CDR2 YFSETQ.

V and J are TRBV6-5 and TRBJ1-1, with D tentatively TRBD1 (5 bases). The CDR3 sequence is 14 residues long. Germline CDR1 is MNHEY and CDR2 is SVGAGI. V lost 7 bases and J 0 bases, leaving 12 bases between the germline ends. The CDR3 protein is CASKGTPLNTEAFF. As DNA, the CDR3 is TGTGCCAGCAAAGGGACTCCTTTGAACACTGAAGCTTTCTTT.

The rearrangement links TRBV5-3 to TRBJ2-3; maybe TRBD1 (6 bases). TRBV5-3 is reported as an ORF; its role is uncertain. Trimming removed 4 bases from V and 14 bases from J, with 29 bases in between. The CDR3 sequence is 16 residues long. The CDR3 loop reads CARSRHLRTERAVMYF. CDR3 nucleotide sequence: TGTGCCAGAAGCCGACACCTCAGGACAGAACGGGCGGTAATGTATTTT.

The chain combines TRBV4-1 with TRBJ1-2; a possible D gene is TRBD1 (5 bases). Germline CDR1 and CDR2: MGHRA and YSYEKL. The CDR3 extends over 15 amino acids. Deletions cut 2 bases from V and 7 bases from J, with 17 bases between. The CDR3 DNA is TGCGCCAGCAGCCAAAATCAGGGAAACCTTCCTGGCTACACCTTC. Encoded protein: CASSQNQGNLPGYTF.

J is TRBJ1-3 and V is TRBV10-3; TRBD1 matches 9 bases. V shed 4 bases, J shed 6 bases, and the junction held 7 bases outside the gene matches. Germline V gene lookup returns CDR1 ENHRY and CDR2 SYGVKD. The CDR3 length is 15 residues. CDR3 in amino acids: CAISAGGQGQNTIYF. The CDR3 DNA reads TGTGCCATCAGTGCGGGGGGACAGGGTCAAAACACCATATATTTT.

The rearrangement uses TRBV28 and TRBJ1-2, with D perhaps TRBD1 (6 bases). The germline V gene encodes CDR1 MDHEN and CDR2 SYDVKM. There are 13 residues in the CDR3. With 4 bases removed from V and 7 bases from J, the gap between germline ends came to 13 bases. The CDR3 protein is CASSSGTKSGYTF. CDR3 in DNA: TGTGCCAGCAGTTCCGGGACAAAATCTGGCTACACCTTC.

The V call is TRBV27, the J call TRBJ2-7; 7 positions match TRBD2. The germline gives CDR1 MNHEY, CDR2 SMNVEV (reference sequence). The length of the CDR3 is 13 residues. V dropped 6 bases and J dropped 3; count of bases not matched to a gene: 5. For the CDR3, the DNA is TGTGCCAGCAGACACAGCGGGGACTACGAGCAGTACTTC. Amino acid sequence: CASRHSGDYEQYF.

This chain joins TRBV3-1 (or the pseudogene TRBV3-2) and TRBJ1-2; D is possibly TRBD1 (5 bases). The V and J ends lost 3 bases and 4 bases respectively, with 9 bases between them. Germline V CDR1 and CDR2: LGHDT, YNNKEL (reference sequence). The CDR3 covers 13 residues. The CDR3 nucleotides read TGTGCCAGCAGCCAGGGGGGAGCCTATGGCTACACCTTC. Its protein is CASSQGGAYGYTF.

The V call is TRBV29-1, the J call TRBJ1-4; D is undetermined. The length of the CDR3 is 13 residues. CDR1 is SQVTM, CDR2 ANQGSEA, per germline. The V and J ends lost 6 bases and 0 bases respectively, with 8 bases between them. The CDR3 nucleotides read TGCAGCGTCCAGAGGGCAACTAATGAAAAACTGTTTTTT. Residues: CSVQRATNEKLFF.

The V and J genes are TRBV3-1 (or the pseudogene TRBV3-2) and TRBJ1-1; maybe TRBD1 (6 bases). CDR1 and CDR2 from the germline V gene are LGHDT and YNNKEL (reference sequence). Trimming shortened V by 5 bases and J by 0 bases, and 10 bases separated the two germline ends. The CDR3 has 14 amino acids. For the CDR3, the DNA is TGTGCCAGCAGCTTTCAGGGGATGAACACTGAAGCTTTCTTT. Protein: CASSFQGMNTEAFF.

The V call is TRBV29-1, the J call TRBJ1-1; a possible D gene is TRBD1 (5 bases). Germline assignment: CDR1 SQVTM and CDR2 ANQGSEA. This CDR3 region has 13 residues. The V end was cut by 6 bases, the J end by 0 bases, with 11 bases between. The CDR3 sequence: CSVAGQMNTEAFF. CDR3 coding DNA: TGCAGCGTCGCGGGGCAGATGAACACTGAAGCTTTCTTT.

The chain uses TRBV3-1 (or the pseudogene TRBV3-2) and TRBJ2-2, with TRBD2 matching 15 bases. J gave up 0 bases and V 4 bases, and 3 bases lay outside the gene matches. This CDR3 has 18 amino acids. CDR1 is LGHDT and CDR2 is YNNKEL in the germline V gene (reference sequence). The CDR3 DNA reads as TGTGCCAGCAGCCGGACTAGCGGGGGGGTTTCGAACACCGGGGAGCTGTTTTTT. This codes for CASSRTSGGVSNTGELFF.

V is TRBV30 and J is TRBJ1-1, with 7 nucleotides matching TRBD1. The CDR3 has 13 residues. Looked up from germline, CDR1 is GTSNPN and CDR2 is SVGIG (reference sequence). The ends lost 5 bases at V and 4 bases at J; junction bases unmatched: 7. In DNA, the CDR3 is TGTGCCTGGGTAGGGGGCCTGGGCACTGAAGCTTTCTTT. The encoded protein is CAWVGGLGTEAFF.

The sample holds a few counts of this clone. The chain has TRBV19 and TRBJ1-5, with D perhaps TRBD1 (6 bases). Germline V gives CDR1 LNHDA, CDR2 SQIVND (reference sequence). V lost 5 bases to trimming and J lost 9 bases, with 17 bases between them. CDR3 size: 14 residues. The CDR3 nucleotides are TGTGCCAGTAGTCTCCAGAGGACAGTTGGGCCCCAGCATTTT. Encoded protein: CASSLQRTVGPQHF.

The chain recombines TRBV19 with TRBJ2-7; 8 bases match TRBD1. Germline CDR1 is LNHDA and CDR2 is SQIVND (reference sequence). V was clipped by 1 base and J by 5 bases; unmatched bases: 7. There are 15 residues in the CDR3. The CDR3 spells CASSIAPGQAHEQYF. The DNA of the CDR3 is TGTGCCAGTAGTATAGCTCCGGGACAGGCCCACGAGCAGTACTTC.